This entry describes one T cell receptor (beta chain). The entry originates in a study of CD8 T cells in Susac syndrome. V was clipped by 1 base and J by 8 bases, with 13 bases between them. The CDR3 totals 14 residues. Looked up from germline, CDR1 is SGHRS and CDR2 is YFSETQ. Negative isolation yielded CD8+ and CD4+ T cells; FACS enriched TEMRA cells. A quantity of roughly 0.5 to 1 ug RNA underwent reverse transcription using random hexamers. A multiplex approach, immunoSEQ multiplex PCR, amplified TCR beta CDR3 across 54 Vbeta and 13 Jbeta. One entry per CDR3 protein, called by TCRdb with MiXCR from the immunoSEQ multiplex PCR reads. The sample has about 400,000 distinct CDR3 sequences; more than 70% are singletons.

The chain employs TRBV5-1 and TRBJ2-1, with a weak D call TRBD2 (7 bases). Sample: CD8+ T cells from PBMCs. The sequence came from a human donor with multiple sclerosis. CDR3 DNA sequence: TGCGCCAGCAGCTTGTGGGGGGGCGTGGATGAGCAGTTCTTC. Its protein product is CASSLWGGVDEQFF.